This is a list of T cell receptor beta chains from one sample in a study of beta chain features in type 1 diabetes. Libraries were prepared by immunoSEQ multiplex PCR; TCRdb keeps only in-frame clonotypes and omits some of them. The repertoire holds approximately 600,000 clones, with about an eighth as singletons. The sequencing input was naive CD4+ T cells from blood. These receptors originate from a young man with type 1 diabetes. The CDR3 runs from the conserved cysteine through the conserved F or W. Each record gives: D gene, V gene, J gene, clone size, CDR3 protein, CDR3 DNA. A D gene is named only where the DNA matches it firmly. Rows may omit the clone size; those that give it use once, few, many or a size class.

D: TRBD1
V: TRBV11-2
J: TRBJ1-6
size: -
CDR3: CASSFYRGGSPLHF
DNA: TGTGCCAGCAGCTTCTACAGGGGAGGTTCACCCCTCCACTTT

D: -
V: TRBV18
J: TRBJ2-2
size: few
CDR3: CASSPSGASNTGELFF
DNA: TGTGCCAGCTCACCATCTGGCGCCTCGAACACCGGGGAGCTGTTTTTT

D: -
V: TRBV7-3
J: TRBJ1-3
size: few
CDR3: CASSPANGNTIYF
DNA: TGTGCCAGCAGCCCGGCTAATGGAAACACCATATATTTT

D: TRBD1
V: TRBV30
J: TRBJ1-4
size: few
CDR3: CALTDRGREKLFF
DNA: TGTGCCTTGACCGACAGGGGAAGGGAAAAACTGTTTTTT

D: -
V: TRBV5-1
J: TRBJ1-3
size: few
CDR3: CASSLGVDVRNTIYF
DNA: TGCGCCAGCAGCTTGGGGGTGGACGTACGGAACACCATATATTTT

D: -
V: TRBV7-9
J: TRBJ2-6
size: -
CDR3: CASSRTTGANVLTF
DNA: TGTGCCAGCAGCAGGACTACTGGGGCCAACGTCCTGACTTTC

D: -
V: TRBV7-9
J: TRBJ1-2
size: few
CDR3: CASTPRGPNYGYTF
DNA: TGTGCCAGCACACCCCGGGGGCCTAACTATGGCTACACCTTC

D: TRBD2
V: TRBV11-3
J: TRBJ2-1
size: -
CDR3: CASSSTRLAGSNEQFF
DNA: TGTGCCAGCAGCTCGACCCGACTAGCGGGGTCCAATGAGCAGTTCTTC

D: TRBD1
V: TRBV19
J: TRBJ1-1
size: few
CDR3: CASSIPGQGAEAFF
DNA: TGTGCCAGTAGTATACCGGGACAGGGGGCTGAAGCTTTCTTT

D: -
V: TRBV5-6
J: TRBJ2-2
size: -
CDR3: CASSALGVWRDTGELFF
DNA: TGTGCCAGCAGCGCGCTCGGGGTTTGGAGAGACACCGGGGAGCTGTTTTTT

D: -
V: TRBV14
J: TRBJ2-7
size: few
CDR3: CASSQGMGAYEQYF
DNA: TGTGCCAGCAGCCAAGGTATGGGGGCTTACGAGCAGTACTTC

D: -
V: TRBV4-3
J: TRBJ2-2
size: few
CDR3: CASSRSRNTGELFF
DNA: TGCGCCAGCAGTAGGAGTAGGAACACCGGGGAGCTGTTTTTT

D: -
V: TRBV10-3
J: TRBJ2-7
size: -
CDR3: CAISGIQRTEQYF
DNA: TGTGCCATCAGTGGGATACAGCGAACCGAGCAGTACTTC